A single sample is the source of the 15 T cell receptor beta chains below, sequenced in a study of Ad26.COV2.S vaccination and SARS-CoV-2 variants. Produced via immunoSEQ multiplex PCR; TCRdb's table is partial and in-frame only. The sample has approximately 480,000 clones; roughly 89% are singletons. Treatment meaning: roughly 18 received Ad26.COV2.S at low or high dose, single or two shots; roughly 5 received placebo; per-sample allocation not given. On day 63 after the first injection, vaccine and placebo recipients gave samples. The source was peripheral blood, collected in a trial of Ad26.COV2.S vaccine versus placebo. Every receptor here comes from a person between 18 and 65 years old who received the Ad26.COV2.S COVID-19 vaccine or a placebo.

This clone has a handful of counts. One end of the junction fails to match germline, which may point to a read error. This chain links TRBV5-5 with TRBJ2-7; TRBD1 matches at 9 bases. Looked up from germline, CDR1 is SGHKS and CDR2 is YYEKEE (reference sequence). This CDR3 has 14 amino acids. CDR3: CASSHSPGPGQGGF. CDR3 sequence (DNA): TGTGCCAGCAGCCATAGTCCGGGGCCGGGACAGGGTGGCTTC.

The rearrangement links TRBV5-4 to TRBJ2-7, with D possibly TRBD2 on 5 matching bases. Trimming cost V 2 bases and J 0 bases, with 21 bases left between them. The CDR3 length is 18 residues. Per the germline V gene, CDR1 is SGHNT and CDR2 is YYREEE (reference sequence). The CDR3 here is CASSFLRRSSISSYEQYF. The CDR3 region has the DNA TGTGCCAGCAGCTTTCTCAGGAGGTCAAGTATCAGCTCCTACGAGCAGTACTTC.

This chain joins TRBV4-2 and TRBJ2-4; the D is unclear. The ends were cut back, 0 bases at V and 1 base at J, with 4 bases in the middle. The CDR3 totals 14 residues. CDR1 LGHNA and CDR2 YNFKEQ come from the germline V gene. CDR3 in DNA: TGTGCCAGCAGCCAAGAAGGGGCCAAAAACATTCAGTACTTC. This codes for CASSQEGAKNIQYF.

The chain is built from TRBV7-3 and TRBJ2-1; 8 bases fit TRBD2. The CDR3 has 15 amino acids. Looked up from germline, CDR1 is SGHTA and CDR2 is FQGTGA. Trimming took 5 bases from V and 3 from J; bases not matched to a gene: 6. CDR3 loop: CASSPTSANYNEQFF. The DNA for the CDR3 is TGTGCCAGCAGCCCGACTAGCGCCAACTACAATGAGCAGTTCTTC.

The V and J genes are TRBV25-1 and TRBJ2-3, with 7 bases aligning to TRBD2. Germline V gives CDR1 MGHDK, CDR2 SYGVNS. The CDR3 is 14 residues long. Trimming removed 1 base from V and 3 bases from J; junction bases left unmatched: 1. In DNA, the CDR3 is TGTGCCAGCAGTGAATGGCGGGGGACAGATACGCAGTATTTT. Its protein is CASSEWRGTDTQYF.

This chain connects TRBV12-3 or TRBV12-4 to TRBJ2-5; D remains unclear. V was pared by 2 bases and J by 5 bases, with 6 bases between. The CDR3 is 12 amino acids. The DNA for the CDR3 is TGTGCCAGCAGTTTATTCGGGGAGACCCAGTACTTC. It specifies CASSLFGETQYF.

The CDR3 DNA follows: TGTGCCAGCAACTACAGGGAGGCTGGGGCCAACGTCCTGACTTTC. Translated, it gives CASNYREAGANVLTF. The V gene is TRBV6-5, the J gene TRBJ2-6, with D possibly being TRBD1 or TRBD2 (6 bases each). The CDR3 spans 15 residues. Germline-derived CDR1 and CDR2 are MNHEY and SVGAGI. The V end lost 7 bases, the J end lost 2 bases, and 12 bases lay between the germline ends.

The chain has TRBV3-1 (or the pseudogene TRBV3-2) and TRBJ2-7, with TRBD2 as a possible D gene (6 bases). Germline loops: CDR1 LGHDT, CDR2 YNNKEL (reference sequence). The length of the CDR3 is 14 residues. Trimming removed 1 base at V and 4 bases at J, with 11 bases between. CDR3 nucleotide sequence: TGTGCCAGCAGCCAAGTAGTGGGAGGTTACGAGCAGTACTTC. This codes for CASSQVVGGYEQYF.

This clone has only a few counts. The rearrangement links TRBV7-9 to TRBJ1-2; D is ambiguous. Trimming removed 5 bases at V and 6 bases at J, with 10 bases between. The CDR3 sequence is 12 residues long. In germline, CDR1 is SEHNR, CDR2 FQNEAQ (reference sequence). CDR3 sequence: CASSPWTDGYTF. The CDR3 DNA sequence: TGTGCCAGCAGCCCTTGGACCGATGGCTACACCTTC.

The V gene is TRBV7-2, the J gene TRBJ2-7, with D possibly being TRBD2 (6 bases). V lost 0 bases and J lost 5, with 14 bases in between. The CDR3 consists of 15 residues. Germline V CDR1 and CDR2: SGHTA, FQGNSA. CDR3 in amino acids: CASSLAPSVFDEQYF. CDR3 coding DNA: TGTGCCAGCAGCTTAGCCCCTAGCGTATTCGACGAGCAGTACTTC.

The J gene is TRBJ2-2, the V gene TRBV6-5; possible D gene TRBD1, 6 bases. This CDR3 contains 15 residues. With 2 bases removed from V and 4 bases from J, the gap between germline ends came to 11 bases. The germline V gene has CDR1 MNHEY and CDR2 SVGAGI. CDR3: CASSYADSLTGELFF. CDR3 sequence (DNA): TGTGCCAGCAGTTACGCGGACAGTCTCACCGGGGAGCTGTTTTTT.

The chain's CDR3 is CATSDNGFEAFF. CDR3 in DNA: TGTGCCACCAGTGATAACGGGTTTGAAGCTTTCTTT. The chain combines TRBV24-1 with TRBJ1-1; D is unresolved. V lost 3 bases, J lost 7 bases, and 8 bases lay in between. Germline CDR1 is KGHDR and CDR2 is SFDVKD. The length of the CDR3 is 12 residues.

The CDR3 DNA is TGCGCCAGCAGCCCCAGGACTAGCGGGAGGGCCCTCTCCTACGAGCAGTACTTC. Protein sequence: CASSPRTSGRALSYEQYF. This chain connects TRBV5-1 to TRBJ2-7; 15 nucleotides match TRBD2. The V and J ends lost 4 bases and 0 bases, in that order; junction bases with no gene match: 8. Germline V lookup: CDR1 SGHRS, CDR2 YFSETQ. The CDR3 covers 18 residues. Full variable domain (missing parts from reference TRBV5-1 and TRBJ2-7): KAGVTQTPRYLIKTRGQQVTLSCSPISGHRSVSWYQQTPGQGLQFLFEYFSETQRNKGNFPGRFSGRQFSNSRSEMNVSTLELGDSALYLCASSPRTSGRALSYEQYFGPGTRLTVT.

This clone occurred once. The rearrangement links TRBV29-1 to TRBJ2-5; TRBD2 agrees at 10 bases. This CDR3 has 15 residues. Germline V gene lookup returns CDR1 SQVTM and CDR2 ANQGSEA. The trim removed 7 bases at V and 4 bases at J, leaving 12 bases unmatched. The CDR3 loop is CSARGGLAWGETQYF. CDR3 in DNA: TGCAGCGCCCGGGGGGGACTAGCGTGGGGAGAGACCCAGTACTTC. Together with reference TRBV29-1 and TRBJ2-5, the CDR3 gives the full variable domain: SAVISQKPSRDICQRGTSLTIQCQVDSQVTMMFWYRQQPGQSLTLIATANQGSEATYESGFVIDKFPISRPNLTFSTLTVSNMSPEDSSIYLCSARGGLAWGETQYFGPGTRLLVL.

This chain connects TRBV12-5 to TRBJ2-5; tentative D call: TRBD1 (6 bases). This CDR3 has 12 amino acids. Trimming left V 4 bases short and J 3 bases short, with 6 bases between. The germline V gene has CDR1 LGHNT and CDR2 FRNRAP. CDR3: CASGWDKETQYF. The CDR3 DNA reads as TGTGCTAGTGGTTGGGACAAAGAGACCCAGTACTTC. The full variable domain, completed using reference TRBV12-5 and TRBJ2-5, is DARVTQTPRHKVTEMGQEVTMRCQPILGHNTVFWYRQTMMQGLELLAYFRNRAPLDDSGMPKDRFSAEMPDATLATLKIQPSEPRDSAVYFCASGWDKETQYFGPGTRLLVL.